The TCR beta chain under discussion was sequenced for a study of T cell changes during pregnancy in multiple sclerosis. There are 15 residues in the CDR3. V lost 4 bases to trimming and J lost 4 bases; unmatched junction nucleotides: 10. Germline CDR1 reads SGHKS; CDR2 reads YYEKEE (reference sequence). Sequenced by immunoSEQ multiplex PCR; TCRdb stores in-frame clones only, minus some. The sample has some 47,000 clones; 70% to 90% are singletons. This TCR derives from a female donor with multiple sclerosis, enrolled in a pregnancy study. The sample in question was peripheral blood, obtained in the first trimester of pregnancy. The chain joins TRBV5-5 to TRBJ1-2; 7 bases are shared with TRBD1. The DNA of the CDR3 is TGTGCCAGCAGCCTCGGCTCAGGGGGAATCTATGGCTACACCTTC. Protein product: CASSLGSGGIYGYTF.